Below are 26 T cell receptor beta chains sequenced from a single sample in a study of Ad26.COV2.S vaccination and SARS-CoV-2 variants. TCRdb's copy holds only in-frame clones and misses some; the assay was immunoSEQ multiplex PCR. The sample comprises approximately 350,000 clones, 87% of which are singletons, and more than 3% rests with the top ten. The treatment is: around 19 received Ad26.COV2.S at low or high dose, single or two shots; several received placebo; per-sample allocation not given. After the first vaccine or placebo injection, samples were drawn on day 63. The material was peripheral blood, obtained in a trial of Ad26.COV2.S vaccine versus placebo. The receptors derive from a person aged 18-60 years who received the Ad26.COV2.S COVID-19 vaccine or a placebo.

The DNA of the CDR3 is TGTGCCAGCAGAATTGTTCAGGACACCCAGCCCCAGCATTTT. This sequence encodes CASRIVQDTQPQHF. The chain links TRBV6-5 to TRBJ1-5, with D perhaps matching TRBD1 (5 bases). CDR3 length equals 14 residues. V was pared by 6 bases and J by 7 bases, with 16 bases between. Germline V gene lookup returns CDR1 MNHEY and CDR2 SVGAGI.

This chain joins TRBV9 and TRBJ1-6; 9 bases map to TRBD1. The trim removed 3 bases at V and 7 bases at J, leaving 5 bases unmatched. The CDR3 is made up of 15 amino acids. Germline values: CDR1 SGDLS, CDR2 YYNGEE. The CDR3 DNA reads TGTGCCAGCAGCGGCACGACAGGGGGGAATTCACCCCTCCACTTT. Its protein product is CASSGTTGGNSPLHF.

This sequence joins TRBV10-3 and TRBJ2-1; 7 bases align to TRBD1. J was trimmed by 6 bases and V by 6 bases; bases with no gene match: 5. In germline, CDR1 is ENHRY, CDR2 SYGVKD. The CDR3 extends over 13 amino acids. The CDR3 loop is CAIRGRGSNEQFF. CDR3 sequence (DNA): TGTGCCATCAGGGGCAGGGGGTCCAATGAGCAGTTCTTC.

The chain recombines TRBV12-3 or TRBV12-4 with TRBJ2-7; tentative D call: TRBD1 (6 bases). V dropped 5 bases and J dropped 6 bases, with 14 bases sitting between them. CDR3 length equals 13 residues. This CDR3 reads CASSTGQIGEQYF. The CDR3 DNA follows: TGTGCCAGCAGTACCGGACAGATCGGCGAGCAGTACTTC.

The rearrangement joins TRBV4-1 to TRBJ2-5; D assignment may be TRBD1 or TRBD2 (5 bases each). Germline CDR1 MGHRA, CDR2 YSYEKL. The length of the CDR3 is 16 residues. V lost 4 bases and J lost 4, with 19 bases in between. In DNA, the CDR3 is TGCGCCAGCAGCCCCGGGCCCACGGGAAGGGGAGAGACCCAGTACTTC. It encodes CASSPGPTGRGETQYF.

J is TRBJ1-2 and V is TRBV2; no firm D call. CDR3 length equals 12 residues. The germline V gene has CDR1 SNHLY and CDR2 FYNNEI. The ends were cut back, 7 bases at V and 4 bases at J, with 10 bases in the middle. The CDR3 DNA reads TGTGCCAGCATAATGGCTGGCTATGGCTACACCTTC. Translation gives CASIMAGYGYTF.

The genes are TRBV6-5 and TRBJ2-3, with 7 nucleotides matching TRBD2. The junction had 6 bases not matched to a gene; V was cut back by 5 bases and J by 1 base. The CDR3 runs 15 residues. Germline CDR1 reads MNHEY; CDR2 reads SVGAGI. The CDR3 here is CASSLTSGGTDTQYF. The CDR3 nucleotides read TGTGCCAGCAGTCTTACAAGCGGGGGCACAGATACGCAGTATTTT.

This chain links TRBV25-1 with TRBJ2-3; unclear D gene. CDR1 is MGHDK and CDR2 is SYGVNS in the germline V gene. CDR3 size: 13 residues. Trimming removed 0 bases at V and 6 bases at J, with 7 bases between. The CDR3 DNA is TGTGCCAGCAGTGAATACGCCTACGATACGCAGTATTTT. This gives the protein CASSEYAYDTQYF.

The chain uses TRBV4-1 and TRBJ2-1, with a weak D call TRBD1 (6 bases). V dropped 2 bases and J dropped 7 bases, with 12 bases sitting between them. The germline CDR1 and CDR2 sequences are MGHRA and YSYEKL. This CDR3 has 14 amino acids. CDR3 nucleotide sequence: TGCGCCAGCAGCCAATTTCCAGGGGAGAATGAGCAGTTCTTC. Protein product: CASSQFPGENEQFF.

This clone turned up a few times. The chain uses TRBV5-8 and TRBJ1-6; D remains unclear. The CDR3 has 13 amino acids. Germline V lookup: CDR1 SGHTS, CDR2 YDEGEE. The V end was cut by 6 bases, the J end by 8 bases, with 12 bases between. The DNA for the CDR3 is TGTGCCAGCACAATAAGCAGTGATTCACCCCTCCACTTT. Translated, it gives CASTISSDSPLHF.

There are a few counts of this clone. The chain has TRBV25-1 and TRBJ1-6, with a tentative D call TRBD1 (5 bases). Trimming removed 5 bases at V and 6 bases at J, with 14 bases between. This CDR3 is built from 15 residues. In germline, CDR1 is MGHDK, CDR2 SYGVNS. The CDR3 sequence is CASSRMGVGNSPLHF. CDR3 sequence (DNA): TGTGCCAGCAGTCGGATGGGGGTCGGTAATTCACCCCTCCACTTT.

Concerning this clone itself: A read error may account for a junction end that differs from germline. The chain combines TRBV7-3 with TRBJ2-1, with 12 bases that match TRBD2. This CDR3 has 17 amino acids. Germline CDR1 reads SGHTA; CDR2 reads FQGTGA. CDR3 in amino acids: CASSLTRTSGRKNEQFF. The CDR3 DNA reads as TGTGCCAGCAGTTTAACTCGTACTAGCGGGAGGAAAAATGAGCAGTTCTTC.

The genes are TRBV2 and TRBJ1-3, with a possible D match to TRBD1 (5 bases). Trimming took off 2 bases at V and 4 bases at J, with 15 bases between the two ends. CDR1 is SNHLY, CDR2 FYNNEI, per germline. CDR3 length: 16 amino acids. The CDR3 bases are TGTGCCAGCAGTGAAAACCCAGGGCCGGGGGGAAACACCATATATTTT. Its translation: CASSENPGPGGNTIYF.

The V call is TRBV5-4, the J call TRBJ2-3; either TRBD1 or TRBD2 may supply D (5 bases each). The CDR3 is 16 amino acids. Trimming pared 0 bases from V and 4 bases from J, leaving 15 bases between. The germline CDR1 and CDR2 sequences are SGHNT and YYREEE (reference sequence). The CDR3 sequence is CASSLAWAGRADTQYF. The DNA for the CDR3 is TGTGCCAGCAGCTTGGCTTGGGCAGGGAGAGCAGATACGCAGTATTTT.

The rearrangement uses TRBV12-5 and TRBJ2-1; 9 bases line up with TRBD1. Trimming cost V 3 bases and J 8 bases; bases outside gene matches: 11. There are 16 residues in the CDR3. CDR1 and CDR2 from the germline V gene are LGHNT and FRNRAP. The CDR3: CASGFPEGQGRDEQFF. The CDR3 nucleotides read TGTGCTAGTGGTTTCCCCGAGGGACAGGGACGGGATGAGCAGTTCTTC.

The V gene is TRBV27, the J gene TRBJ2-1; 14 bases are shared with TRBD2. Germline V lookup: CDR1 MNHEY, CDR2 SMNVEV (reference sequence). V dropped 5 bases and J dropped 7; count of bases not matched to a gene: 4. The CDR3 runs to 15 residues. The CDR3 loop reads CASSLTSGGANEQFF. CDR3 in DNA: TGTGCCAGCAGTCTGACTAGCGGGGGGGCTAATGAGCAGTTCTTC.

The CDR3 nucleotides are TGTGCCACCAGCAGGGAGGACGGTCATGAGCAGTTCTTC. Translated, it gives CATSREDGHEQFF. V gene TRBV15 combines with J gene TRBJ2-1, with D tentatively TRBD2 (5 bases). Germline CDR1 reads LNHNV; CDR2 reads YYDKDF (reference sequence). V was trimmed by 3 bases and J by 8 bases, leaving 11 bases between them. CDR3 size: 13 residues.

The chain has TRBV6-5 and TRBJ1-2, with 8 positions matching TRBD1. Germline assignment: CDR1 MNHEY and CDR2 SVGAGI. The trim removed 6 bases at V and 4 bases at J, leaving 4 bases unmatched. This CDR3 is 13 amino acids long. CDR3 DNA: TGTGCCAGCAGGGTTGGACAGGGCTATGGCTACACCTTC. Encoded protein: CASRVGQGYGYTF.

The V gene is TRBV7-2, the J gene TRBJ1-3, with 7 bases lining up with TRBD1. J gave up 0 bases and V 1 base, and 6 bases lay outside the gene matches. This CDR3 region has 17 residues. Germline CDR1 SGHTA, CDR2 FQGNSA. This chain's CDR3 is CASSLGSAGGSGNTIYF. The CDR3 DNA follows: TGTGCCAGCAGCTTAGGGTCGGCAGGGGGCTCTGGAAACACCATATATTTT.

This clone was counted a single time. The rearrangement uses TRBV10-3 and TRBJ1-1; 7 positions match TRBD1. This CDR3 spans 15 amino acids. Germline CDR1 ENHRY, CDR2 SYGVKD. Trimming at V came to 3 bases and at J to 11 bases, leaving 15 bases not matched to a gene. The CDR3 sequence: CAISDPGQFSLGAFF. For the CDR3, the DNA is TGTGCCATCAGTGACCCGGGACAGTTCTCTCTTGGGGCTTTCTTT.

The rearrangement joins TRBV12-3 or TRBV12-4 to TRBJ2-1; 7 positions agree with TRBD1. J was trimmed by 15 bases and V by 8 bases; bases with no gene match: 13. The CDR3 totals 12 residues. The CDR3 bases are TGTGCCAGCCAAGGGGGCCCCGGGTGGCTGTTCTTC. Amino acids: CASQGGPGWLFF.

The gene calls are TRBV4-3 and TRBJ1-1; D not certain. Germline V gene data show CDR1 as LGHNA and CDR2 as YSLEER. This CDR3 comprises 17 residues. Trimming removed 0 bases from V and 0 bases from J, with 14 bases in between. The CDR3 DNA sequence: TGCGCCAGCAGCCAAGAATCGGTATTTAGGGTGAACACTGAAGCTTTCTTT. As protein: CASSQESVFRVNTEAFF.

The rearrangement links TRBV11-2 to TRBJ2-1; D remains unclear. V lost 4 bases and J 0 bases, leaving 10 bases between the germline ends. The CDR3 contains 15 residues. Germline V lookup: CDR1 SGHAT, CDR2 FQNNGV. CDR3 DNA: TGTGCCAGCAGCTCAACTTTAAGCTCCTACAATGAGCAGTTCTTC. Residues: CASSSTLSSYNEQFF.

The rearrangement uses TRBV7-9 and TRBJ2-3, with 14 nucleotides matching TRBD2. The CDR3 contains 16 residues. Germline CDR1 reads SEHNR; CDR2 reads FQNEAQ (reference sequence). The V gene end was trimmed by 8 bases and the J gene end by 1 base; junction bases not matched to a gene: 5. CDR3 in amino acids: CASFPGLAGGTDTQYF. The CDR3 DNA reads TGTGCCAGCTTTCCGGGACTAGCGGGGGGCACAGATACGCAGTATTTT.

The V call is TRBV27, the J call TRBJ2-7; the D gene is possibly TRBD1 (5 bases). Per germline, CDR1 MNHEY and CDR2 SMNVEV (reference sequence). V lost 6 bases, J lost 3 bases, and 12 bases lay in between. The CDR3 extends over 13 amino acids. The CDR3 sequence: CASSLGALYEQYF. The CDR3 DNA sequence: TGTGCCAGCAGCCTTGGGGCCCTCTACGAGCAGTACTTC.

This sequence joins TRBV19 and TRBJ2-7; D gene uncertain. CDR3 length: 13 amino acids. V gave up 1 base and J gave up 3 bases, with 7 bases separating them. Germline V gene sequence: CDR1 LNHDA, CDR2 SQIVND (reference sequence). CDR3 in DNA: TGTGCCAGTAGTATAGGGCTCCTCTACGAGCAGTACTTC. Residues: CASSIGLLYEQYF.